This T cell receptor beta chain was sequenced in a study of cytomegalovirus exposure and HLA in healthy donors. Using immunoSEQ multiplex PCR, the repertoire was profiled, and TCRdb retains in-frame clones only, with some absent. This sample carries over 150,000 clones, about 90% of them seen once, and the ten largest clones take approximately 10%. As for this clone: Its antigen is still unknown.

Per the germline V gene, CDR1 is MNHNY and CDR2 is SVGAGI (reference sequence). The V gene lost 5 bases and the J gene lost 2 bases, with 15 bases spanning the gap. This CDR3 has 15 residues. Study-level findings and limits: Subsequent analysis revealed that first-cohort TCR clusters tended to co-occur in the approximately 120 validation repertoires. The study designated some 180 TCR beta chains cytomegalovirus-associated. CMV antigen specificity was confirmed in vitro for a few CMV-associated chains.

This TCR derives from a woman aged 18-29 years in good health and CMV-seropositive. The chain is built from TRBV6-6 and TRBJ1-1; a possible D gene is TRBD1 (6 bases). Sequenced: PBMCs. CDR3 sequence (DNA): TGTGCCAGCAGTACGACACAGGGTTTAAACACTGAAGCTTTCTTT. This translates into CASSTTQGLNTEAFF.